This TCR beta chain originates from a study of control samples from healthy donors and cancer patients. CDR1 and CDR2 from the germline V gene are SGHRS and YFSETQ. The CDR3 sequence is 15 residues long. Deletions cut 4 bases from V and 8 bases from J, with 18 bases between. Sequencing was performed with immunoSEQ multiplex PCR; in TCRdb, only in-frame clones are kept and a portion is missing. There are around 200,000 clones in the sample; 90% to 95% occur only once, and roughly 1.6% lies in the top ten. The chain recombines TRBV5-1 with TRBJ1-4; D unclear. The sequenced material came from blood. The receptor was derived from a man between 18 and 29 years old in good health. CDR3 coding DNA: TGCGCCAGCAGCCCAACCGCGGAGGGAGGCGAAAAACTGTTTTTT. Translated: CASSPTAEGGEKLFF.